These T cell receptor beta chains were read from a single sample in a study of T-cell reconstitution after alpha-beta-depleted transplantation in children. Each CDR3 protein gets one entry after TCRdb re-called the PCR reads with MiXCR. Seen here are approximately 79,000 distinct CDR3 sequences, approximately 18% observed once, and the top ten hold about half. This material consisted of PBMCs, mostly from graft donor cells, taken 360 days after TCRalphabeta/CD19-depleted stem cell transplant. The source is a male patient between 2 and 15 years old who had a stem cell transplant for acute lymphoblastic leukemia, so the T cells may come from the graft donor. CDR3s include the opening cysteine and the closing phenylalanine or tryptophan. The D gene is left open where the match is weak. Rows may omit the clone size; those that give it use once, few, many or a size class.

J	size	V	D	DNA	CDR3
TRBJ2-5	.	TRBV12-3/TRBV12-4	TRBD2	TGTGCCAGCAGTCCCACGTTAGCGGGAGGGCCAAGGGAGACCCAGTACTTC	CASSPTLAGGPRETQYF
TRBJ2-7	.	TRBV2	TRBD2	TGTGCCTTCAGCTCCGGGACTAGCGGGAGCCGAGGCTCCTACGAGCAGTACTTC	CAFSSGTSGSRGSYEQYF
TRBJ1-1	.	TRBV20-1	.	TGCAGTGCTAGAGCGCGGATGAACACTGAAGCTTTCTTT	CSARARMNTEAFF
TRBJ2-1	.	TRBV10-3	.	TGTGCCATCTCGGGGAACCCGGGGTATGAGCAGTTCTTC	CAISGNPGYEQFF
TRBJ2-1	few	TRBV6-5	.	TGTGCCAGCAGTTACTCGGGGGCCCACAATGAGCAGTTCTTC	CASSYSGAHNEQFF
TRBJ2-7	once	TRBV7-9	.	TGTGCCAGCAGCCTGGTCAGTGCCCACGAGCAGTACTTC	CASSLVSAHEQYF
TRBJ2-1	.	TRBV6-5	.	TGTGCCAGCAGTTACTCGACCTATGAGCAGTTCTTC	CASSYSTYEQFF
TRBJ2-7	.	TRBV5-1	TRBD1	TGCGCCAGCAGCTTGATCCTTACTCGGGACAGGGAATACGAGCAGTACTTC	CASSLILTRDREYEQYF
TRBJ2-1	few	TRBV6-2/TRBV6-3	TRBD2	TGTGCCAGCAGTTACTCGACTAGCGGGATCCTTCGGCAGTTCTTC	CASSYSTSGILRQFF
TRBJ2-7	.	TRBV20-1	.	TGCAGTGCCCAACTAGAATACGAGCAGTACTTC	CSAQLEYEQYF
TRBJ2-7	many	TRBV5-1	.	TGCGCCAGCAGCACACAACCGACAGGTGAAAACGAGCAGTACTTC	CASSTQPTGENEQYF
TRBJ2-3	many	TRBV18	.	TGTGCCAGCTCACCACCCTACAGGGGAGGAGATACGCAGTATTTT	CASSPPYRGGDTQYF